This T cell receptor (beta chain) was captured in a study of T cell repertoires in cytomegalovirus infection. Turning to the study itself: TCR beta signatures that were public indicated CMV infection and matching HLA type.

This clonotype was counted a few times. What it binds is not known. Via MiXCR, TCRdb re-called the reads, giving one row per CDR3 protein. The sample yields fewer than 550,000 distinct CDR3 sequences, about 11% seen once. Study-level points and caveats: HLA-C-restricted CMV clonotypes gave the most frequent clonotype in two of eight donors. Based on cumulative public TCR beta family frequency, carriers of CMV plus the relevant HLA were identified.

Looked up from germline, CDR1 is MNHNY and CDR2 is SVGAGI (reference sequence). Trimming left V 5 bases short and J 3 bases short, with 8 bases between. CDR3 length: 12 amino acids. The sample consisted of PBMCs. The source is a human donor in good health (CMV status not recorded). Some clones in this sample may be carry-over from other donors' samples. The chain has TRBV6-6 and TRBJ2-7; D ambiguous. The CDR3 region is CASSKIGYEQYF. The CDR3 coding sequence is TGTGCCAGCAGTAAGATCGGCTACGAGCAGTACTTC.